This TCR beta chain came from a study of blood T cell repertoires in COVID-19. Across the study: The United States, Italy and Spain supplied acute and convalescent COVID-19 samples. Sources were T cells, B-cell-depleted T cells, or PBMCs; the material itself was cDNA or gDNA.

The CDR3 sequence is 17 residues long. Trimming removed 0 bases at V and 0 bases at J, with 12 bases between. Germline V gene sequence: CDR1 KGHSH, CDR2 LQKENI. TCRdb's table, derived via immunoSEQ multiplex PCR, lists solely in-frame clones and lacks some. Altogether approximately 99,000 clones are present, around 79% being singletons, with the ten largest covering 15% to 20%. Material: peripheral blood. This clonotype originated in a woman over 75 with active or convalescent COVID-19. This rearrangement joins TRBV18 to TRBJ2-1; perhaps TRBD1 as D (5 bases). This chain's CDR3 is CASSPPFGARSYNEQFF. CDR3 coding DNA: TGTGCCAGCTCACCACCGTTTGGGGCGCGCTCCTACAATGAGCAGTTCTTC.